These 14 T cell receptor beta chains came from one sample sequenced in a study of spatial heterogeneity in lung cancer. Time point described: sample taken at primary tumor resection. MiXCR, run by TCRdb on the 5' RACE reads, gives a single entry per CDR3 protein. The repertoire holds thousands of distinct CDR3 sequences, with 6.5% to 9.5% as singletons. This sample comprised PBMCs, obtained at surgery. All receptors come from a male donor with early-stage non-small cell lung cancer.

The sample holds many counts of this clonotype. CDR3 residues: CSVASAESYEQYF. CDR3 sequence (DNA): TGCAGCGTTGCCTCAGCCGAGAGTTACGAGCAGTACTTC. This chain uses TRBV29-1 with TRBJ2-7; D is unresolved. V lost 4 bases to trimming and J lost 4 bases, with 14 bases between them. Germline V gene lookup returns CDR1 SQVTM and CDR2 ANQGSEA. The CDR3 runs to 13 residues.

This clonotype came up many times. The V gene is TRBV11-3, the J gene TRBJ2-2; D is unclear. The germline V gene has CDR1 SGHNT and CDR2 YENEEA. The CDR3 totals 15 residues. Trimming left V 5 bases short and J 0 bases short, with 10 bases between. The CDR3 protein is CASSSTATNTGELFF. The CDR3 region has the DNA TGTGCCAGCAGCAGTACAGCAACGAACACCGGGGAGCTGTTTTTT. Drawing the rest from reference TRBV11-3 and TRBJ2-2, the complete variable domain is EAGVVQSPRYKIIEKKQPVAFWCNPISGHNTLYWYLQNLGQGPELLIRYENEEAVDDSQLPKDRFSAERLKGVDSTLKIQPAELGDSAVYLCASSSTATNTGELFFGEGSRLTVL.

This clonotype showed up many times. This chain's CDR3 is CASSSGQSYVHTDTQYF. In DNA form, the CDR3 reads TGTGCCAGCAGCTCCGGACAATCCTACGTGCATACAGATACGCAGTATTTT. The chain has TRBV7-7 and TRBJ2-3, with TRBD1 as a possible D gene (5 bases). Germline V gene sequence: CDR1 SSHAT, CDR2 FNYEAQ (reference sequence). The CDR3 has 17 residues. V lost 4 bases, J lost 3 bases, and 20 bases lay in between. Full variable domain (missing parts from reference TRBV7-7 and TRBJ2-3): GAGVSQSPRYKVTKRGQDVTLRCDPISSHATLYWYQQALGQGPEFLTYFNYEAQPDKSGLPSDRFSAERPEGSISTLTIQRTEQRDSAMYRCASSSGQSYVHTDTQYFGPGTRLTVL.

By proportion, this clonotype is medium-sized. The chain joins TRBV5-1 to TRBJ2-7; D is unclear. From germline, CDR1 is SGHRS and CDR2 YFSETQ. The CDR3 length is 15 residues. V was shortened by 0 bases and J by 1 base, with 11 bases between the two germline ends. CDR3: CASSLETSFSYEQYF. CDR3 bases: TGCGCCAGCAGCTTGGAAACGAGTTTTTCCTACGAGCAGTACTTC.

This clonotype is medium-sized in the sample. V and J are TRBV7-2 and TRBJ2-3, with 9 bases fitting TRBD1. V lost 5 bases, J lost 4 bases, and 13 bases stayed unmatched. The germline V gene has CDR1 SGHTA and CDR2 FQGNSA. This CDR3 is built from 17 residues. CDR3: CASSQQGQGSLADTQYF. The CDR3 DNA sequence: TGTGCCAGCAGCCAGCAGGGACAGGGCTCTCTCGCAGATACGCAGTATTTT. Looking up the rest from reference TRBV7-2 and TRBJ2-3 gives the full variable domain: GAGVSQSPSNKVTEKGKDVELRCDPISGHTALYWYRQSLGQGLEFLIYFQGNSAPDKSGLPSDRFSAERTGGSVSTLTIQRTQQEDSAVYLCASSQQGQGSLADTQYFGPGTRLTVL.

The chain recombines TRBV29-1 with TRBJ2-1, with a weak D call TRBD2 (5 bases). CDR1 and CDR2 (germline): SQVTM, ANQGSEA. Trimming pared 7 bases from V and 9 bases from J, leaving 13 bases between. The CDR3 length is 11 residues. CDR3 in amino acids: CSALIRGEQFF. CDR3 DNA sequence: TGCAGCGCCCTCATTCGGGGTGAGCAGTTCTTC.

This clonotype was counted between two and nine times. The chain joins TRBV3-1 to TRBJ1-5; D is undetermined. The CDR3 length is 18 residues. V gave up 0 bases and J gave up 8 bases, with 23 bases separating them. The germline V gene encodes CDR1 LGHDT and CDR2 YNNKEL (reference sequence). CDR3 residues: CASSQEGPSTPLSEPQHF. The CDR3 coding sequence is TGTGCCAGCAGCCAAGAAGGCCCCTCGACACCTTTAAGTGAGCCCCAGCATTTT.

Many counts were recorded for this clonotype. J is TRBJ2-1 and V is TRBV3-1; D not certain. Germline CDR1 reads LGHDT; CDR2 reads YNNKEL (reference sequence). The CDR3 is made up of 13 amino acids. V gave up 0 bases and J gave up 4 bases, with 4 bases separating them. For the CDR3, the DNA is TGTGCCAGCAGCCAAGATCGTTACAATGAGCAGTTCTTC. Protein product: CASSQDRYNEQFF.

This clonotype has only a few counts. The chain uses TRBV19 and TRBJ2-1; tentative D call: TRBD2 (6 bases). With 3 bases removed from V and 6 bases from J, the gap between germline ends came to 15 bases. The length of the CDR3 is 15 residues. Germline CDR1 and CDR2: LNHDA and SQIVND (reference sequence). CDR3 sequence reads: CASSIGSSTGNEQFF. The CDR3 DNA reads TGTGCCAGTAGTATCGGGAGTTCAACGGGCAATGAGCAGTTCTTC.

At least ten counts were recorded for this clonotype. V and J are TRBV18 and TRBJ2-7; TRBD2 aligns across 7 bases. Germline lookup yields CDR1 KGHSH and CDR2 LQKENI. This CDR3 is built from 15 residues. V lost 3 bases and J lost 1; bases outside the gene matches: 6. In nucleotides, the CDR3 is TGTGCCAGCTCACCCCCGGCGGGGGAGTCCTACGAGCAGTACTTC. It encodes CASSPPAGESYEQYF.

This clonotype is labeled medium-sized (0.01 to 0.1%). This chain connects TRBV7-2 to TRBJ2-3; 11 nucleotides align to TRBD2. Germline V lookup: CDR1 SGHTA, CDR2 FQGNSA. The CDR3 is made up of 18 amino acids. V shed 5 bases and J 4 bases; nucleotides not matched to a gene: 14. CDR3 bases: TGTGCCAGCAGCCCTGGATGGATCAAACTAGCGGGAGCAGATACGCAGTATTTT. Translating gives CASSPGWIKLAGADTQYF.

This clonotype was counted at least ten times. The rearrangement joins TRBV27 to TRBJ1-1, with D unclear. The length of the CDR3 is 13 residues. The germline V and J ends were trimmed by 6 bases and 0 bases, with 8 bases remaining between them. Germline assignment: CDR1 MNHEY and CDR2 SMNVEV (reference sequence). This CDR3 is CASRNTVNTEAFF. DNA for the CDR3: TGTGCCAGCAGAAATACAGTGAACACTGAAGCTTTCTTT.

This clonotype was found many times. This chain links TRBV7-2 with TRBJ2-3; the D is unclear. CDR1 SGHTA and CDR2 FQGNSA come from the germline V gene. The ends were cut back, 0 bases at V and 2 bases at J, with 6 bases in the middle. This CDR3 has 14 amino acids. CDR3 DNA sequence: TGTGCCAGCAGCTTAGCTGCTTTCACAGATACGCAGTATTTT. It is translated as CASSLAAFTDTQYF.

Within the sample, this clonotype is medium-sized. This sequence joins TRBV29-1 and TRBJ2-5, with D tentatively TRBD2 (6 bases). CDR1 SQVTM and CDR2 ANQGSEA come from the germline V gene. The CDR3 contains 14 residues. The germline V and J ends were trimmed by 3 bases and 4 bases, with 15 bases remaining between them. The CDR3 DNA reads as TGCAGCGTTGATTTGGGGGGAGGAGGAGAGACCCAGTACTTC. It encodes CSVDLGGGGETQYF.